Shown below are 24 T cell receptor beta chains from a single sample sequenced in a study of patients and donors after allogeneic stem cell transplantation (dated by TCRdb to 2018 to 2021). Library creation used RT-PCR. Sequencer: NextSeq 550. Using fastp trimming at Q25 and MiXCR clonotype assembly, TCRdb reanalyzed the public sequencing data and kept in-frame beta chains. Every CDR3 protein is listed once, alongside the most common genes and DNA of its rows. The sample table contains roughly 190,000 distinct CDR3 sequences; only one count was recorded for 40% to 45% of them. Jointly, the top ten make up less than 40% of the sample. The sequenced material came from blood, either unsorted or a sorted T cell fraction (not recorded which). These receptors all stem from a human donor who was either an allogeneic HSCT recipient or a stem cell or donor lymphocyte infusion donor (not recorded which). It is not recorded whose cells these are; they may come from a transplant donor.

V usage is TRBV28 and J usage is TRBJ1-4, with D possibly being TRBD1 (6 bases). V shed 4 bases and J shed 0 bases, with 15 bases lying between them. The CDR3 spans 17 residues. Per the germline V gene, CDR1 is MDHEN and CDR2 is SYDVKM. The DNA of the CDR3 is TGTGCCAGCAGTTCCCGGGGGGGCCTGGCAACTAATGAAAAACTGTTTTTT. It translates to CASSSRGGLATNEKLFF.

The CDR3 bases are TGTGCCAGCAGCTTATGGGAGAATCAGCCCCAGCATTTT. This translates into CASSLWENQPQHF. The V and J genes are TRBV11-2 and TRBJ1-5; D gene ambiguous. In germline, CDR1 is SGHAT, CDR2 FQNNGV. The CDR3 extends over 13 amino acids. The germline V and J ends were trimmed by 2 bases and 4 bases, with 6 bases remaining between them.

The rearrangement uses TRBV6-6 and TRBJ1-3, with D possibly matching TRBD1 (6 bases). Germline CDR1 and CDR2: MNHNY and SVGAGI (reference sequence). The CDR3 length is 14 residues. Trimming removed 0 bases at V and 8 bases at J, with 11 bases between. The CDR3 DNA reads TGTGCCAGCAGTTACTCGACCAGGGGTGACACCATATATTTT. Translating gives CASSYSTRGDTIYF.

CDR3 DNA: TGTGCCAGCAGCGAGGCCCGGACAGGGAATTCTGGAAACACCATATATTTT. This sequence encodes CASSEARTGNSGNTIYF. This chain links TRBV9 with TRBJ1-3, with TRBD1 matching 8 bases. The germline V gene has CDR1 SGDLS and CDR2 YYNGEE. V lost 3 bases to trimming and J lost 1 base; unmatched junction nucleotides: 9. This CDR3 has 17 amino acids.

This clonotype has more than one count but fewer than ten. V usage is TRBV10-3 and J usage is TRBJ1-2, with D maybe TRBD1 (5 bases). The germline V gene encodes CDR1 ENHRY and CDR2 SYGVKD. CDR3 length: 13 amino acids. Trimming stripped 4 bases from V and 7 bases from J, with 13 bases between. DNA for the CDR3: TGTGCCATCAGTGGGTTACAGGACCCTGGCTACACCTTC. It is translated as CAISGLQDPGYTF.

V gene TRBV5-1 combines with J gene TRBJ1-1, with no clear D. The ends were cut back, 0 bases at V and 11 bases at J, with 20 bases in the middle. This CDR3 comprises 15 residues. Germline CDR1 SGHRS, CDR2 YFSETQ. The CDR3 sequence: CASSLARNSVVTAFF. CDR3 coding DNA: TGCGCCAGCAGCTTGGCACGAAACTCGGTTGTAACTGCTTTCTTT.

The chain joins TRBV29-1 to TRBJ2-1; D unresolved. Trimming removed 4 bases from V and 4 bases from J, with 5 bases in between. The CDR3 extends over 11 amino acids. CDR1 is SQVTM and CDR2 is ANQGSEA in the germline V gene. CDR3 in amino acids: CSVVGYNEQFF. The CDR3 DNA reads TGCAGCGTTGTAGGGTACAATGAGCAGTTCTTC.

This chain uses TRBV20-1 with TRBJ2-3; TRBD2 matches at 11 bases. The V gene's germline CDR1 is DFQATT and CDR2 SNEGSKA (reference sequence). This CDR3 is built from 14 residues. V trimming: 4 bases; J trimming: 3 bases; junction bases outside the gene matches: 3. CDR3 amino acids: CSATTSGITDTQYF. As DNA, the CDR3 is TGCAGTGCTACGACTAGCGGGATAACAGATACGCAGTATTTT.

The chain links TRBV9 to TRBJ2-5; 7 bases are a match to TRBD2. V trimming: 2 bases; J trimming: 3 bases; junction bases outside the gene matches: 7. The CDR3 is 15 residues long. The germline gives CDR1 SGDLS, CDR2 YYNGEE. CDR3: CASSVAGDYEETQYF. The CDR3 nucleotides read TGTGCCAGCAGCGTCGCGGGGGACTACGAAGAGACCCAGTACTTC.

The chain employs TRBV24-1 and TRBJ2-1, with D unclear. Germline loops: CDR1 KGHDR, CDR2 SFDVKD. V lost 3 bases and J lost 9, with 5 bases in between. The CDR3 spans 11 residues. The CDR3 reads CATSDGGEQFF. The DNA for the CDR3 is TGTGCCACCAGTGATGGCGGTGAGCAGTTCTTC.

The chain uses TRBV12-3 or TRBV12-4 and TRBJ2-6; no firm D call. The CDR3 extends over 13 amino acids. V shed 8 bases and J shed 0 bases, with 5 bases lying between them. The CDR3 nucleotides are TGTGCCAGCCGACCCTCTGGGGCCAACGTCCTGACTTTC. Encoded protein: CASRPSGANVLTF.

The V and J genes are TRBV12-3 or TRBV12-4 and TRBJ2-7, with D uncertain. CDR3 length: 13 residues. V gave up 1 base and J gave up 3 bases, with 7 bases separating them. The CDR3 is CASSLGPRYEQYF. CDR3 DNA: TGTGCCAGCAGTTTAGGGCCCCGCTACGAGCAGTACTTC.

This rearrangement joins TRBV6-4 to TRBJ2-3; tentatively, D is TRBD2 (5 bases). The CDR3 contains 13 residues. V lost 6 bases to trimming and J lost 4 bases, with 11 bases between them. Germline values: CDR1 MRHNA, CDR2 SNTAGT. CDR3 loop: CASSHDYSDTQYF. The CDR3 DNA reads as TGTGCCAGCAGCCACGACTATTCAGATACGCAGTATTTT.

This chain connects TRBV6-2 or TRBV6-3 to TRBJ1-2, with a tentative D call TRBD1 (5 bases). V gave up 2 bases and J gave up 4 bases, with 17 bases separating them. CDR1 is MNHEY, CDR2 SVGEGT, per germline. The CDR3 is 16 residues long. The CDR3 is CASSYPRTHMTYGYTF. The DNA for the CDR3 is TGTGCCAGCAGTTACCCCCGGACACATATGACCTATGGCTACACCTTC.

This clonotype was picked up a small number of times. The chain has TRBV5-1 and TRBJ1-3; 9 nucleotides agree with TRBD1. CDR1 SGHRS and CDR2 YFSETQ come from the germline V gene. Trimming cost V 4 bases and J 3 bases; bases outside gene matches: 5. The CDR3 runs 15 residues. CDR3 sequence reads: CASSSDRGSGNTIYF. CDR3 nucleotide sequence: TGCGCCAGCAGCAGCGACAGGGGGAGTGGAAACACCATATATTTT. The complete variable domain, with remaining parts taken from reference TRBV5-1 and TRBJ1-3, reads KAGVTQTPRYLIKTRGQQVTLSCSPISGHRSVSWYQQTPGQGLQFLFEYFSETQRNKGNFPGRFSGRQFSNSRSEMNVSTLELGDSALYLCASSSDRGSGNTIYFGEGSWLTVV.

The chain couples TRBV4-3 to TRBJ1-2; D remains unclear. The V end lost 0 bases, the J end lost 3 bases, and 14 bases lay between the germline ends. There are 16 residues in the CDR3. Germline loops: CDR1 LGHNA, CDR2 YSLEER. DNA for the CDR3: TGCGCCAGCAGCCAAGATCGGAAAGGGTACGACTATGGCTACACCTTC. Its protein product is CASSQDRKGYDYGYTF.

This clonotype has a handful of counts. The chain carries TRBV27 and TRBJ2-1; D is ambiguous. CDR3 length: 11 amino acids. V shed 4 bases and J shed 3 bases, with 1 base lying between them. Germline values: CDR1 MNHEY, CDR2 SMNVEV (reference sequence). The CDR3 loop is CASSYYNEQFF. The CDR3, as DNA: TGTGCCAGCAGTTACTACAATGAGCAGTTCTTC.

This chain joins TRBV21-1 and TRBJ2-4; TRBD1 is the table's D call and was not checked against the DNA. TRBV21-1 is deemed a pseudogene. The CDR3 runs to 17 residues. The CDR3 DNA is TGTGCCAGCAGCAGGGGACAGCCTACACTAGCCAAAAACATTCAGTACTTC. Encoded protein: CASSRGQPTLAKNIQYF.

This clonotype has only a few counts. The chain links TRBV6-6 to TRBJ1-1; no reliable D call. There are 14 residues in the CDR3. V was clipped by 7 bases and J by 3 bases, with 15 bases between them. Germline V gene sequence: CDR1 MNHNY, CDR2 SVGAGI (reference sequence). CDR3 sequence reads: CASTGGLPDTEAFF. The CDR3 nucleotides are TGTGCCAGCACCGGAGGTCTCCCGGACACTGAAGCTTTCTTT.

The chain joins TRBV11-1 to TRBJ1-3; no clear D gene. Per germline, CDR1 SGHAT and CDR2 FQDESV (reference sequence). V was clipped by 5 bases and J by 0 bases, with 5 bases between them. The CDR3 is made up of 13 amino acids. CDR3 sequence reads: CASSILSGNTIYF. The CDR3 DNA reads TGTGCCAGCAGCATCCTCTCTGGAAACACCATATATTTT.

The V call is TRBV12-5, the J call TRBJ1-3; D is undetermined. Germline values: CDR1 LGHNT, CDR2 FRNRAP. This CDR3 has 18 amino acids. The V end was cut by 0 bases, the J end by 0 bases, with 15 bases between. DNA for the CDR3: TGTGCTAGTGGTTTGGTAGTAGGGCAGCCTTTCTCTGGAAACACCATATATTTT. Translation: CASGLVVGQPFSGNTIYF. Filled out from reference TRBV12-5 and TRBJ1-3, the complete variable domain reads DARVTQTPRHKVTEMGQEVTMRCQPILGHNTVFWYRQTMMQGLELLAYFRNRAPLDDSGMPKDRFSAEMPDATLATLKIQPSEPRDSAVYFCASGLVVGQPFSGNTIYFGEGSWLTVV.

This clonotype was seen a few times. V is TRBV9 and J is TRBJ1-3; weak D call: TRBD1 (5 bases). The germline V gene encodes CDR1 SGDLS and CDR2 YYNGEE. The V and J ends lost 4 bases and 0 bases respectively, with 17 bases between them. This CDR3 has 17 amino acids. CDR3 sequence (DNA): TGTGCCAGCAGCAACCGGGACGGTTCAAGCTCTGGAAACACCATATATTTT. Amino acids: CASSNRDGSSSGNTIYF.

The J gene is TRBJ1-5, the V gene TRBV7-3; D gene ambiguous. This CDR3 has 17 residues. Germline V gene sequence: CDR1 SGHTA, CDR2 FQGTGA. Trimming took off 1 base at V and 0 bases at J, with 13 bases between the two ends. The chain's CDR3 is CASSLNTGNYSNQPQHF. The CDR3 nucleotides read TGTGCCAGCAGCTTAAACACGGGGAACTATAGCAATCAGCCCCAGCATTTT.

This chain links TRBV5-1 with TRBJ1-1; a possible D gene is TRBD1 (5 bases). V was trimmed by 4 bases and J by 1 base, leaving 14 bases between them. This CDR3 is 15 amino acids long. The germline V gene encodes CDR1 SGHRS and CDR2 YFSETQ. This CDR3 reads CASSGATAGNTEAFF. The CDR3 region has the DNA TGCGCCAGCAGCGGAGCGACAGCCGGGAACACTGAAGCTTTCTTT.